A single sample is the source of the 31 T cell receptor beta chains below, sequenced in a study of T cell repertoires in cytomegalovirus infection. Each CDR3 protein gets one entry after TCRdb re-called the reads with MiXCR. Of 150,000 to 180,000 distinct CDR3 sequences in the sample, around a quarter are singletons; the top ten hold about a tenth. Sequenced input: PBMCs. These receptors all stem from a human donor in good health (CMV status not recorded). Some clones in this sample may be carry-over from other donors' samples.

The sample holds a few counts of this clonotype. CDR3 bases: TGTGCCAGCACCCTGGACAGGGCGGAGACCCAGTACTTC. This codes for CASTLDRAETQYF. The chain is built from TRBV5-4 and TRBJ2-5; 8 bases fit TRBD1. Per the germline V gene, CDR1 is SGHNT and CDR2 is YYREEE (reference sequence). V lost 6 bases to trimming and J lost 5 bases; unmatched junction nucleotides: 6. This CDR3 comprises 13 residues.

There are many counts of this clonotype. The chain joins TRBV7-6 to TRBJ1-1; tentatively, D is TRBD1 (6 bases). Deletions cut 4 bases from V and 6 bases from J, with 15 bases between. There are 14 residues in the CDR3. Germline V CDR1 and CDR2: SGHVS, FNYEAQ. Here the CDR3 DNA reads TGTGCCAGCAGCTCTCAGAATTGGGGGCCTGAAGCTTTCTTT. This sequence encodes CASSSQNWGPEAFF.

This clonotype was found a few times. The genes are TRBV15 and TRBJ2-3, with TRBD1 identical over 10 bases. The trim removed 3 bases at V and 5 bases at J, leaving 11 bases unmatched. CDR1 and CDR2 from the germline V gene are LNHNV and YYDKDF (reference sequence). This CDR3 is built from 17 residues. CDR3 DNA sequence: TGTGCCACCAGCAGCGAGCTGGACAGGGGGAGGAAAGATACGCAGTATTTT. Amino acid sequence: CATSSELDRGRKDTQYF.

This clonotype was detected ten times or more. The CDR3 sequence: CASRPTGNQPQHF. DNA for the CDR3: TGTGCCAGCAGACCCACAGGCAATCAGCCCCAGCATTTT. The chain is built from TRBV12-3 or TRBV12-4 and TRBJ1-5; D remains unclear. The CDR3 totals 13 residues. Trimming stripped 6 bases from V and 2 bases from J, with 8 bases between.

V and J are TRBV11-2 and TRBJ1-1, with 7 bases matching TRBD1. V dropped 6 bases and J dropped 5; count of bases not matched to a gene: 3. This CDR3 has 12 amino acids. The germline CDR1 and CDR2 sequences are SGHAT and FQNNGV. CDR3 residues: CASRTGTTEAFF. The CDR3 DNA is TGTGCCAGCAGGACAGGGACGACTGAAGCTTTCTTT.

The chain joins TRBV12-3 or TRBV12-4 to TRBJ2-6, with TRBD1 identical over 9 bases. Trimming cost V 6 bases and J 1 base; bases outside gene matches: 10. The length of the CDR3 is 18 residues. The DNA for the CDR3 is TGTGCCAGCAGGTTTTTCGGGACAGGGAGATCTGGGGCCAACGTCCTGACTTTC. Its protein is CASRFFGTGRSGANVLTF.

The CDR3 DNA is TGCAGTGCCCGGCTAGCGGGGGTTGCAGATACGCAGTATTTT. It is translated as CSARLAGVADTQYF. The V and J genes are TRBV20-1 and TRBJ2-3, with 10 bases identical to TRBD2. J lost 4 bases, V lost 6 bases, and 7 bases had no gene match. The germline gives CDR1 DFQATT, CDR2 SNEGSKA (reference sequence). This CDR3 region has 14 residues.

The chain carries TRBV25-1 and TRBJ2-2; 7 bases agree with TRBD2. The length of the CDR3 is 14 residues. The ends lost 3 bases at V and 6 bases at J; junction bases unmatched: 4. In germline, CDR1 is MGHDK, CDR2 SYGVNS. In nucleotides, the CDR3 is TGTGCCAGCAGTGACGGGGGGTTCGCCGGGGAGCTGTTTTTT. Translating it yields CASSDGGFAGELFF.

The table lists this clonotype with many counts. The chain combines TRBV7-8 with TRBJ2-1, with TRBD1 as a possible D gene (5 bases). CDR3 size: 17 residues. Germline assignment: CDR1 SGHVS and CDR2 FQNEAQ. V lost 4 bases and J 6 bases, leaving 22 bases between the germline ends. The CDR3 DNA follows: TGTGCCAGCAGCTCGGCACAGGTTGATTTTAACAGCAATGAGCAGTTCTTC. Its protein product is CASSSAQVDFNSNEQFF.

This clonotype has ten or more counts. The rearrangement uses TRBV7-2 and TRBJ2-1; possible D gene TRBD2, 6 bases. This CDR3 comprises 14 residues. Trimming removed 4 bases at V and 7 bases at J, with 14 bases between. The germline gives CDR1 SGHTA, CDR2 FQGNSA. CDR3 protein: CASSSLVEGNEQFF. The CDR3 DNA reads TGTGCCAGCAGCTCGTTAGTGGAGGGGAATGAGCAGTTCTTC.

The chain is built from TRBV6-1 and TRBJ2-1, with D unresolved. Looked up from germline, CDR1 is MNHNS and CDR2 is SASEGT. This CDR3 comprises 11 residues. Trimming cost V 10 bases and J 0 bases, with 4 bases left between them. The CDR3 nucleotides read TGTGCCACCTCCTCCTACAATGAGCAGTTCTTC. Translating gives CATSSYNEQFF.

J is TRBJ2-7 and V is TRBV28; D is unresolved. Germline CDR1 and CDR2: MDHEN and SYDVKM. Trimming shortened V by 2 bases and J by 5 bases, and 10 bases separated the two germline ends. CDR3 size: 13 residues. CDR3 region: CASSLPALHEQYF. For the CDR3, the DNA is TGTGCCAGCAGTTTACCAGCCCTTCACGAGCAGTACTTC.

V gene TRBV6-2 or TRBV6-3 combines with J gene TRBJ2-7, with 7 bases identical to TRBD1. Germline assignment: CDR1 MNHEY and CDR2 SVGEGT. J lost 3 bases, V lost 6 bases, and 5 bases had no gene match. The CDR3 length is 13 residues. CDR3 nucleotides: TGTGCCAGCAGCTATGGACAGGTCTACGAGCAGTACTTC. Its protein product is CASSYGQVYEQYF.

J is TRBJ2-7 and V is TRBV28; D is unresolved. This CDR3 contains 13 residues. Germline loops: CDR1 MDHEN, CDR2 SYDVKM. V lost 2 bases to trimming and J lost 7 bases, with 12 bases between them. CDR3 loop: CASSLIPAREQYF. The CDR3 nucleotides are TGTGCCAGCAGTTTAATACCTGCGAGGGAGCAGTACTTC.

In its sample, this clonotype was seen many times. The chain couples TRBV12-3 or TRBV12-4 to TRBJ2-7, with a tentative D call TRBD1 (6 bases). This CDR3 is 15 amino acids long. Trimming removed 4 bases from V and 0 bases from J, with 13 bases in between. As DNA, the CDR3 is TGTGCCAGCAGTTCCGGACAGCCAAGCTCCTACGAGCAGTACTTC. Protein sequence: CASSSGQPSSYEQYF.

This clonotype has at least ten counts. V and J are TRBV2 and TRBJ2-1, with TRBD1 identical over 10 bases. J gave up 6 bases and V 7 bases, and 9 bases lay outside the gene matches. The CDR3 is 15 residues long. Germline assignment: CDR1 SNHLY and CDR2 FYNNEI. This CDR3 reads CASIRQGAMGNEQFF. Written as DNA, the CDR3 is TGTGCCAGCATCAGACAGGGGGCAATGGGCAATGAGCAGTTCTTC.

This clonotype was picked up many times. V usage is TRBV6-5 and J usage is TRBJ1-1; possible D gene TRBD1, 6 bases. Germline-derived CDR1 and CDR2 are MNHEY and SVGAGI. V was cut by 1 base and J by 1 base, with 10 bases left in between. This CDR3 is built from 15 residues. The CDR3 region is CASSYYGQQNTEAFF. The DNA for the CDR3 is TGTGCCAGCAGTTACTACGGACAGCAGAACACTGAAGCTTTCTTT.

The V and J genes are TRBV6-1 and TRBJ1-1; possible D gene TRBD1, 5 bases. The CDR3 spans 13 residues. The V gene lost 8 bases and the J gene lost 3 bases, with 13 bases spanning the gap. The germline V gene has CDR1 MNHNS and CDR2 SASEGT. The CDR3, as DNA: TGTGCCAGCCGTTATGGGGGGGACACTGAAGCTTTCTTT. It encodes CASRYGGDTEAFF.

This clonotype was counted many times. The chain employs TRBV11-2 and TRBJ2-2; no firm D call. Trimming removed 5 bases from V and 8 bases from J, with 6 bases in between. The CDR3 has 11 amino acids. Germline V lookup: CDR1 SGHAT, CDR2 FQNNGV. CDR3 sequence reads: CASSPPGELFF. DNA of the CDR3: TGTGCCAGCAGCCCCCCTGGGGAGCTGTTTTTT.

V and J are TRBV2 and TRBJ2-7, with 9 bases lining up with TRBD2. CDR1 is SNHLY, CDR2 FYNNEI, per germline. Unmatched junction bases numbered 3, after V lost 6 bases and J lost 6 bases. The CDR3 consists of 12 residues. CDR3 protein: CASSDSGGEQYF. DNA of the CDR3: TGTGCCAGCAGCGATAGCGGGGGCGAGCAGTACTTC.

V usage is TRBV4-1 and J usage is TRBJ1-2, with D possibly being TRBD1 (6 bases). V was pared by 3 bases and J by 8 bases, with 13 bases between. CDR3 length equals 13 residues. Germline V gives CDR1 MGHRA, CDR2 YSYEKL. CDR3 residues: CASSHPRTEGYTF. In DNA form, the CDR3 reads TGCGCCAGCAGCCACCCTAGGACAGAGGGCTACACCTTC.

This clonotype was recorded once. A clone one base away is much larger, so this may be a read error. This rearrangement joins TRBV7-6 to TRBJ1-1, with a possible D match to TRBD1 (6 bases). Looked up from germline, CDR1 is SGHVS and CDR2 is FNYEAQ. The CDR3 sequence is 15 residues long. The ends were cut back, 1 base at V and 4 bases at J, with 13 bases in the middle. The CDR3 loop reads CASSLGTEGVTEAFF. The CDR3 DNA reads TGTGCCAGCAGCTTAGGTACGGAGGGGGTCACTGAAGCTTTCTTT.

This clonotype was recorded many times. The chain uses TRBV7-2 and TRBJ2-7; 13 bases map to TRBD2. CDR1 SGHTA and CDR2 FQGNSA come from the germline V gene. The CDR3 consists of 15 residues. The V and J ends lost 5 bases and 2 bases, in that order; junction bases with no gene match: 3. This CDR3 reads CASSPGTSGTYEQYF. CDR3 in DNA: TGTGCCAGCAGCCCAGGGACTAGCGGGACCTACGAGCAGTACTTC.

The V call is TRBV28, the J call TRBJ2-3; D possibly corresponds to TRBD2 (5 bases). Trimming shortened V by 10 bases and J by 1 base, and 18 bases separated the two germline ends. Germline CDR1 and CDR2: MDHEN and SYDVKM. The CDR3 sequence is 15 residues long. DNA for the CDR3: TGTGCCACCTCCGGGGTCTTGGAGGGCACAGATACGCAGTATTTT. Translating it yields CATSGVLEGTDTQYF.

This clonotype has a handful of counts. The J gene is TRBJ2-7, the V gene TRBV7-3; perhaps TRBD1 as D (7 bases). This CDR3 is built from 15 residues. The V and J ends lost 2 bases and 4 bases respectively, with 15 bases between them. CDR1 is SGHTA, CDR2 FQGTGA, per germline. CDR3: CASSLGGAGGYEQYF. The DNA of the CDR3 is TGTGCCAGCAGCTTAGGCGGGGCAGGGGGGTACGAGCAGTACTTC.

The chain carries TRBV7-2 and TRBJ1-2; TRBD1 aligns across 7 bases. V was clipped by 3 bases and J by 6 bases; unmatched bases: 16. Germline CDR1 SGHTA, CDR2 FQGNSA. This CDR3 contains 17 residues. The CDR3 loop reads CASSFFGTESRGNGYTF. CDR3 bases: TGTGCCAGCAGCTTTTTCGGGACAGAGAGTCGTGGTAATGGCTACACCTTC.

This clonotype was detected only a few times. V gene TRBV4-3 combines with J gene TRBJ1-1; a weak D match, TRBD1 (6 bases). The germline V gene has CDR1 LGHNA and CDR2 YSLEER. This CDR3 contains 14 residues. V lost 0 bases and J lost 7, with 12 bases in between. CDR3: CASSQDTGQYEAFF. The DNA for the CDR3 is TGCGCCAGCAGCCAAGATACTGGACAGTATGAAGCTTTCTTT.

This clonotype was found a few times. This chain connects TRBV24-1 to TRBJ2-5; a possible D gene is TRBD1 (5 bases). This CDR3 is 15 amino acids long. Germline loops: CDR1 KGHDR, CDR2 SFDVKD. The V end lost 5 bases, the J end lost 0 bases, and 12 bases lay between the germline ends. The CDR3 coding sequence is TGTGCCACCAGTGGTAAGGGGCCTAACCAAGAGACCCAGTACTTC. It specifies CATSGKGPNQETQYF.

The gene calls are TRBV15 and TRBJ1-1; a possible D gene is TRBD1 (5 bases). The germline V and J ends were trimmed by 6 bases and 3 bases, with 14 bases remaining between them. CDR3 size: 14 residues. The germline CDR1 and CDR2 sequences are LNHNV and YYDKDF (reference sequence). CDR3 coding DNA: TGTGCCACCAGTCGGAGTGGGGGGGACACTGAAGCTTTCTTT. Protein sequence: CATSRSGGDTEAFF.

About this clonotype: Since a much larger clone is just one base distant, this may be a read error. The chain is built from TRBV7-8 and TRBJ1-2; the D gene is possibly TRBD1 (5 bases). CDR1 is SGHVS and CDR2 is FQNEAQ in the germline V gene. CDR3 length: 15 amino acids. Trimming shortened V by 5 bases and J by 1 base, and 14 bases separated the two germline ends. The CDR3 nucleotides read TGTGCCAGCAGCCAGGCGGCAGGGCGTAACTATGGCTACACCTTC. This encodes CASSQAAGRNYGYTF.

The chain carries TRBV24-1 and TRBJ2-1; 8 bases fit TRBD2. The V gene's germline CDR1 is KGHDR and CDR2 SFDVKD. CDR3 length: 16 amino acids. The ends lost 4 bases at V and 5 bases at J; junction bases unmatched: 9. The CDR3 protein is CATSDPGGAVDNEQFF. The CDR3 DNA sequence: TGTGCCACCAGTGACCCGGGAGGGGCCGTAGACAATGAGCAGTTCTTC.